The clone carrying this T cell receptor (beta chain) has just one count. No antigen is known for it. The record originates from a study of blood T cells in healthy people across ages. Whole-study context: About one barcoded TCR beta cDNA was captured per two T cells.

Study findings and constraints: Nothing was known about donor CMV status, and this possibly confounded expanded clonotype changes. Older age coincided with a roughly linear decline in TCR beta diversity per million T cells.

Next came a second PCR, run for roughly 6 to 11 cycles, which used a sample-barcoded 5' primer along with a J-beta primer mix. TCRdb re-analysed the 5' RACE reads in MiXCR, keeping a single row per CDR3 protein. The table records under 800,000 distinct CDR3 sequences, 21% of them present only once. Peripheral blood, approximately 10 milliliters per donor, was collected. The CDR3 extends over 17 amino acids. V lost 5 bases and J 4 bases, leaving 26 bases between the germline ends. CDR1 is DFQATT and CDR2 is SNEGSKA in the germline V gene (reference sequence). The V and J genes are TRBV20-1 and TRBJ1-1; D is possibly TRBD1 (5 bases). The material sequenced was blood. The origin of this receptor is a man in his 70s in good health. The CDR3 nucleotides are TGCAGTGCTCCCCACTGGCGGCAGGGAAGGATGGGCACTGAAGCTTTCTTT. Amino acids: CSAPHWRQGRMGTEAFF.